This T cell receptor beta chain is from a study of blood T cell repertoires in COVID-19 (dated by TCRdb to about 2020). Study-level background: The collaborator samples originated in the United States, Italy and Spain and spanned the acute and convalescent phases of COVID-19. The prospective study material was composed of cDNA or gDNA derived from T cells, B-cell-depleted T cells, or PBMCs. Deeply sampled blood TCRbeta repertoires from subjects exposed to, actively infected with, or recovered from COVID-19 were included in the dataset. The repertoires were made available in a free public database intended to serve as a resource for research on the immune response to SARS-CoV-2. Samples came from the ongoing ImmuneRACE study (first 160 participants) plus 1,254 subjects from 6 global collaborators. A de-identified subject ID, COVID-19 status, age in years and sex were almost always included in the sample metadata. HLA class I and class II types, where available, came from metadata supplied by the sample provider rather than from assay-based typing. Summary of the overall study and its limitations: How much clinical and demographic metadata was included differed by source and by participant, and the metadata was provided uncurated.

To note about this clone: What this receptor recognizes is not known. There are no base qualities to consult, and no much larger clone falls within one base.

The immunoSEQ Assay, a bias-controlled multiplex PCR, was used to amplify TCRbeta CDR3 regions from genomic DNA. Under the source paper's analysis protocol: The number of nucleated cells in each sample was estimated from the amplification of reference gene primers within the assay. To quantify the absolute abundance of each unique TCRbeta CDR3 rearrangement, sequence reads were collapsed and filtered. For each sample, productive Simpson clonality was calculated as the square root of Simpson's diversity index across productive rearrangements. The table was pulled from immuneACCESS by TCRdb, which kept in-frame rearrangements only. Such tables lose some clones; where checked, under half of the loss comes from unresolved V genes, and the rest has no known cause. Clone size and the V and J calls come from that table; the DNA yielded D and trimming. In all, the sample holds about 280,000 clones, and around 85% of those were seen once. Under 3% of the sample is taken by the ten largest.

Participants in the prospective study were enrolled through a virtual design, were aged 18 to 89 years, and lived in 24 United States geographic areas. In the prospective study, cohorts were assigned on the basis of participant-reported clinical history obtained from a screening survey and a study questionnaire. For ImmuneRACE Cohort 3, a participant was defined as recovered based on two consecutive negative NP/OP PCR tests, clearance by a healthcare professional, or resolution of symptoms. In the prospective study, mobile phlebotomists collected whole blood, serum and a nasopharyngeal or oropharyngeal swab from each participant. Prospective study participants could optionally give additional blood draws and questionnaires over an approximately two-month period. Prospective study blood samples were shipped either frozen or at room temperature before DNA extraction. From cysteine to phenylalanine, the CDR3 is 14 amino acids long. The read is trimmed to its CDR3 DNA, 42 bases read in frame from base 1. For CDR1 and CDR2, the germline V gene lists SGHTS and YDEGEE. V is trimmed back by 5 bases and J by 14 bases, and the junction contains 11 bases that no gene match accounts for.

The receptor comes from a woman in her fifties or sixties who had recovered from COVID-19. The chain employs TRBV5-8 and TRBJ1-6; TRBD1 fits 9 bases in the junction. Source material: PBMCs or T cells enriched from blood (not recorded which). The sequence in DNA is TGTGCCAGCAGTCCGCCGGGACAGGGATCCACCCTCCACTTT. Translated, this gives CASSPPGQGSTLHF.